These 26 T cell receptor beta chains came from one sample sequenced in a study of shared clonotypes between healthy human individuals. Profiled with immunoSEQ multiplex PCR; TCRdb holds only in-frame clones, not every one. The table lists a few million clones, 80% to 95% of them singletons. Material for sequencing was naive CD4+ T cells from PBMCs. Described subset: CD45RA+ positively selected. All receptors come from a man aged 18 to 30 in good health. Some clones in this sample may be carry-over from other donors' samples.

The chain links TRBV18 to TRBJ2-3; 11 bases are shared with TRBD2. Germline CDR1 reads KGHSH; CDR2 reads LQKENI. The CDR3 runs to 15 residues. The V segment lost 6 bases and the J segment 2 bases; nucleotides outside the gene matches: 4. CDR3 in amino acids: CASSPSGRTTDTQYF. CDR3 nucleotides: TGTGCCAGCTCCCCTAGCGGGAGGACCACAGATACGCAGTATTTT. The whole variable domain, filled in from reference TRBV18 and TRBJ2-3, reads NAGVMQNPRHLVRRRGQEARLRCSPMKGHSHVYWYRQLPEEGLKFMVYLQKENIIDESGMPKERFSAEFPKEGPSILRIQQVVRGDSAAYFCASSPSGRTTDTQYFGPGTRLTVL.

The rearrangement joins TRBV27 to TRBJ2-7; 7 bases agree with TRBD1. The CDR3 contains 14 residues. Germline V gene sequence: CDR1 MNHEY, CDR2 SMNVEV (reference sequence). V lost 10 bases, J lost 2 bases, and 11 bases stayed unmatched. CDR3 protein: CANLPGTDAYEQYF. The CDR3 coding sequence is TGTGCCAACCTGCCCGGGACAGACGCCTACGAGCAGTACTTC.

The rearrangement links TRBV2 to TRBJ2-1; possibly TRBD2 for D (6 bases). Germline CDR1 and CDR2: SNHLY and FYNNEI. The CDR3 extends over 12 amino acids. Trimming shortened V by 8 bases and J by 7 bases, and 12 bases separated the two germline ends. CDR3 coding DNA: TGTGCCAGCGGGGGGATAGTGAATGAGCAGTTCTTC. Residues: CASGGIVNEQFF.

CDR3 bases: TGTGCCAGCAGCCCAGCGGGTAGCAATGAGCAGTTCTTC. Protein: CASSPAGSNEQFF. J is TRBJ2-1 and V is TRBV7-3, with D possibly TRBD2 on 6 matching bases. CDR1 SGHTA and CDR2 FQGTGA come from the germline V gene. Trimming removed 5 bases at V and 6 bases at J, with 11 bases between. CDR3 length equals 13 residues.

The chain has TRBV25-1 and TRBJ2-1, with TRBD1 as a possible D gene (5 bases). V was pared by 7 bases and J by 12 bases, with 16 bases between. The CDR3 length is 12 residues. Germline assignment: CDR1 MGHDK and CDR2 SYGVNS. Written as DNA, the CDR3 is TGTGCCAGCAAGGGGCAAACGGGTCCGCAGTTCTTC. Translated: CASKGQTGPQFF.

The J gene is TRBJ2-2, the V gene TRBV11-2; TRBD2 might be the D (5 bases). CDR1 and CDR2 (germline): SGHAT, FQNNGV. The CDR3 extends over 13 amino acids. Trimming took 8 bases from V and 7 from J, leaving 14 bases between them. This CDR3 is CASPSSGVGELFF. CDR3 bases: TGTGCCAGCCCAAGTTCCGGGGTCGGGGAGCTGTTTTTT.

CDR3 coding DNA: TGTGCCAGCAGTTCCCCTGCTAGCGGGACCTACGAGCAGTACTTC. This gives the protein CASSSPASGTYEQYF. The V call is TRBV27, the J call TRBJ2-7, with 9 bases lining up with TRBD2. Germline V gene sequence: CDR1 MNHEY, CDR2 SMNVEV (reference sequence). The CDR3 loop spans 15 amino acids. Unmatched junction bases numbered 6, after V lost 4 bases and J lost 2 bases.

About this clone: Other DNA sequences in the same sample also yield this CDR3. The gene calls are TRBV7-3 and TRBJ2-1, with D tentatively TRBD1 (6 bases). Germline CDR1 reads SGHTA; CDR2 reads FQGTGA. This CDR3 comprises 12 residues. The ends were cut back, 5 bases at V and 9 bases at J, with 11 bases in the middle. The CDR3 is CASSLGAGEQFF. CDR3 nucleotides: TGTGCCAGCAGCCTGGGGGCGGGTGAGCAGTTCTTC.

The chain links TRBV2 to TRBJ2-3; D gene unclear. Germline CDR1 reads SNHLY; CDR2 reads FYNNEI. The CDR3 sequence is 13 residues long. V lost 3 bases, J lost 3 bases, and 7 bases lay in between. The CDR3 loop is CASSDRTTDTQYF. In DNA, the CDR3 is TGTGCCAGCAGTGATCGGACGACAGATACGCAGTATTTT.

This clone was counted between two and nine times. This chain uses TRBV18 with TRBJ1-4, with 7 bases lining up with TRBD1. The CDR3 covers 15 residues. V was pared by 4 bases and J by 6 bases, with 8 bases of the junction left unmatched. Germline V gene data show CDR1 as KGHSH and CDR2 as LQKENI. The CDR3 bases are TGTGCCAGCTCACAGAATAGGGGGCAGGATGAAAAACTGTTTTTT. Protein sequence: CASSQNRGQDEKLFF.

The rearrangement links TRBV29-1 to TRBJ1-2, with 7 bases aligning to TRBD1. V was pared by 6 bases and J by 0 bases, with 13 bases of the junction left unmatched. Germline V gives CDR1 SQVTM, CDR2 ANQGSEA. The CDR3 totals 16 residues. For the CDR3, the DNA is TGCAGCGTGGCGGGACAGCCATATACTACTAACTATGGCTACACCTTC. Its protein is CSVAGQPYTTNYGYTF.

As regards this clone: Distinct nucleotide sequences in the sample also encode this CDR3. This rearrangement joins TRBV7-2 to TRBJ2-7; perhaps TRBD1 as D (6 bases). Trimming took off 1 base at V and 0 bases at J, with 10 bases between the two ends. Germline CDR1 SGHTA, CDR2 FQGNSA. The CDR3 is 15 residues long. The CDR3 spells CASSLVQGSSYEQYF. The CDR3 region has the DNA TGTGCCAGCAGCTTAGTACAGGGCAGCTCCTACGAGCAGTACTTC.

V usage is TRBV7-2 and J usage is TRBJ1-2, with D perhaps matching TRBD1 (5 bases). CDR3 length equals 15 residues. Trimming pared 5 bases from V and 0 bases from J, leaving 13 bases between. Germline V gene sequence: CDR1 SGHTA, CDR2 FQGNSA. The CDR3 sequence is CASSPAGTTNYGYTF. The DNA of the CDR3 is TGTGCCAGCAGCCCAGCAGGGACGACTAACTATGGCTACACCTTC.

The chain recombines TRBV29-1 with TRBJ2-7; D call uncertain. CDR1 is SQVTM, CDR2 ANQGSEA, per germline. CDR3 length: 17 residues. Trimming stripped 5 bases from V and 2 bases from J, with 25 bases between. The CDR3 loop is CSVRMRGVEPLPYEQYF. For the CDR3, the DNA is TGCAGCGTTCGAATGAGAGGAGTTGAGCCCCTCCCCTACGAGCAGTACTTC.

The gene calls are TRBV4-1 and TRBJ1-5; TRBD1 is a possible D gene (6 bases). V was shortened by 0 bases and J by 6 bases, with 9 bases between the two germline ends. This CDR3 spans 14 amino acids. Germline CDR1 and CDR2: MGHRA and YSYEKL. This chain's CDR3 is CASSQDIGGQPQHF. CDR3 sequence (DNA): TGCGCCAGCAGCCAAGATATAGGGGGTCAGCCCCAGCATTTT.

This chain links TRBV19 with TRBJ1-1; 9 nucleotides agree with TRBD1. Germline values: CDR1 LNHDA, CDR2 SQIVND (reference sequence). V was clipped by 3 bases and J by 7 bases; unmatched bases: 9. The CDR3 extends over 15 amino acids. The CDR3 DNA reads as TGTGCCAGTAGTATCCTTCCGGGACAGGGTCTTGAAGCTTTCTTT. The encoded protein is CASSILPGQGLEAFF.

V and J are TRBV5-5 and TRBJ1-5; the D gene is possibly TRBD1 (5 bases). Germline lookup yields CDR1 SGHKS and CDR2 YYEKEE (reference sequence). The ends were cut back, 2 bases at V and 2 bases at J, with 14 bases in the middle. CDR3 length: 16 amino acids. The CDR3, as DNA: TGTGCCAGCAGCTTAAGGGGTCCGGTGGGCAATCAGCCCCAGCATTTT. Translation gives CASSLRGPVGNQPQHF.

The rearrangement links TRBV6-5 to TRBJ2-7, with D perhaps given as TRBD1 or TRBD2 (6 bases each). Germline CDR1 is MNHEY and CDR2 is SVGAGI. V lost 6 bases and J lost 0, with 15 bases in between. This CDR3 region has 15 residues. CDR3 in DNA: TGTGCCAGCAGCACCCGGAGGGGGGACTCCTACGAGCAGTACTTC. Amino acids: CASSTRRGDSYEQYF.

In DNA form, the CDR3 reads TGTGCCATCAGTGAGTCAGTAGCCTACTCTGGGTATGGCTACACCTTC. This encodes CAISESVAYSGYGYTF. The chain recombines TRBV10-3 with TRBJ1-2; D gene ambiguous. The CDR3 covers 16 residues. V dropped 0 bases and J dropped 5 bases, with 16 bases sitting between them. Germline V lookup: CDR1 ENHRY, CDR2 SYGVKD.

This rearrangement joins TRBV4-2 to TRBJ2-5, with 12 positions matching TRBD2. Looked up from germline, CDR1 is LGHNA and CDR2 is YNFKEQ. The junction had 8 bases not matched to a gene; V was cut back by 1 base and J by 5 bases. The CDR3 runs to 17 residues. The CDR3 spells CASSQGTSGGRAETQYF. The CDR3 coding sequence is TGTGCCAGCAGCCAAGGAACTAGCGGGGGGAGAGCTGAGACCCAGTACTTC.

Turning to this clone: This sample also contains other DNA sequences that code for the same CDR3. J is TRBJ2-3 and V is TRBV9, with no clear D. V lost 4 bases to trimming and J lost 2 bases, with 8 bases between them. The CDR3 consists of 13 residues. Germline loops: CDR1 SGDLS, CDR2 YYNGEE. This CDR3 reads CASSYSPTDTQYF. The CDR3 DNA follows: TGTGCCAGCAGCTATAGCCCCACAGATACGCAGTATTTT.

Remarks on this clone: This sample also contains other DNA sequences that code for the same CDR3. CDR3: CASSLTRETQYF. The CDR3 DNA is TGCGCCAGCAGCTTGACTCGGGAGACCCAGTACTTC. The chain carries TRBV5-1 and TRBJ2-5; D uncertain. The CDR3 is made up of 12 amino acids. Per the germline V gene, CDR1 is SGHRS and CDR2 is YFSETQ. Trimming took off 1 base at V and 5 bases at J, with 6 bases between the two ends.

This rearrangement joins TRBV2 to TRBJ1-5, with unresolved D. The germline gives CDR1 SNHLY, CDR2 FYNNEI. The CDR3 has 15 amino acids. V was clipped by 2 bases and J by 0 bases, with 8 bases between them. The CDR3 spells CASSESRNSNQPQHF. The CDR3 region has the DNA TGTGCCAGCAGTGAATCCAGGAATAGCAATCAGCCCCAGCATTTT.

The V gene is TRBV5-1, the J gene TRBJ2-5; 9 bases align to TRBD1. The junction had 10 bases not matched to a gene; V was cut back by 6 bases and J by 4 bases. Germline values: CDR1 SGHRS, CDR2 YFSETQ. The CDR3 runs 15 residues. Here the CDR3 reads CASTTGQGRVETQYF. CDR3 bases: TGCGCCAGCACAACTGGACAGGGGAGGGTAGAGACCCAGTACTTC.

This chain uses TRBV4-2 with TRBJ2-1, with no clear D. The CDR3 loop spans 19 amino acids. Trimming stripped 1 base from V and 2 bases from J, with 21 bases between. The germline V gene has CDR1 LGHNA and CDR2 YNFKEQ. The CDR3 spells CASSQAARQDALTYNEQFF. In nucleotides, the CDR3 is TGTGCCAGCAGCCAAGCCGCGCGGCAGGACGCCCTCACCTACAATGAGCAGTTCTTC.

V gene TRBV5-1 combines with J gene TRBJ2-3, with 8 bases matching TRBD2. This CDR3 is 20 amino acids long. J was trimmed by 2 bases and V by 4 bases; bases with no gene match: 21. Germline V gene sequence: CDR1 SGHRS, CDR2 YFSETQ. DNA of the CDR3: TGCGCCAGCAGCGCGTTCAGTTTTTCAGCGGCGGGAGGTCCCACAGATACGCAGTATTTT. As protein: CASSAFSFSAAGGPTDTQYF.